The 4 T cell receptor beta chains below all came from one sample that was sequenced in a study of cytomegalovirus exposure and HLA in healthy donors. PCR used 60 Vbeta primers and 13 Jbeta primers. The table came from immunoSEQ multiplex PCR; TCRdb's copy has only in-frame clones and leaves some out. The repertoire holds more than 95,000 clones, roughly 70% seen once, with roughly 1.2% in the top ten. Input material: PBMCs. The receptors were sampled from a man in his forties in good health and CMV-seronegative.

The CDR3 bases are TGTGCCAGCAGTCTTACAGGGAACACCGGGGAGCTGTTTTTT. Translated: CASSLTGNTGELFF. The chain has TRBV25-1 and TRBJ2-2; tentative D call: TRBD1 (5 bases). The length of the CDR3 is 14 residues. In germline, CDR1 is MGHDK, CDR2 SYGVNS. V was pared by 5 bases and J by 1 base, with 8 bases between.

The chain uses TRBV6-1 and TRBJ2-1; 12 bases are shared with TRBD2. This CDR3 comprises 15 residues. Germline V CDR1 and CDR2: MNHNS, SASEGT. V shed 9 bases and J 6 bases; nucleotides not matched to a gene: 9. Written as DNA, the CDR3 is TGTGCCAGTTCCCCGGGACTAGCGGGCGCCAATGAGCAGTTCTTC. It translates to CASSPGLAGANEQFF.

J is TRBJ1-1 and V is TRBV7-9, with D possibly TRBD1 on 5 matching bases. Germline V CDR1 and CDR2: SEHNR, FQNEAQ (reference sequence). The CDR3 has 14 residues. Trimming took off 2 bases at V and 2 bases at J, with 9 bases between the two ends. The CDR3 coding sequence is TGTGCCAGCAGCTTAAGCACAGGAAACACTGAAGCTTTCTTT. As protein: CASSLSTGNTEAFF.

The chain carries TRBV27 and TRBJ2-7; 9 bases agree with TRBD1. The CDR3 loop spans 18 amino acids. CDR1 MNHEY and CDR2 SMNVEV come from the germline V gene (reference sequence). Losses at the gene ends were 3 bases for V and 2 bases for J; bases not matched to a gene: 14. CDR3 sequence: CASSFFTGGRGMTYEQYF. CDR3 nucleotides: TGTGCCAGCAGTTTTTTTACAGGGGGCCGGGGAATGACCTACGAGCAGTACTTC.